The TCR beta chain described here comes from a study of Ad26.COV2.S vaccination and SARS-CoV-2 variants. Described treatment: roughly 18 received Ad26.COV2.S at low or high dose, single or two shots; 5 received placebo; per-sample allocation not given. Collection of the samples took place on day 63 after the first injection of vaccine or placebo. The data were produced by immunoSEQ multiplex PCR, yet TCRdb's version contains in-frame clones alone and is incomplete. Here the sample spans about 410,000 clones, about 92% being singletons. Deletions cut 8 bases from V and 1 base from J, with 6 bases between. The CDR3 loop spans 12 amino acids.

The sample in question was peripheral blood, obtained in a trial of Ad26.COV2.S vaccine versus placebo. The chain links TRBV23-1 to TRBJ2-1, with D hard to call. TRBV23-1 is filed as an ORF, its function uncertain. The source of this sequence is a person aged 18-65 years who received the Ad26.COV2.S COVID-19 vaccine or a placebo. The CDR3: CASRSSYNEQFF. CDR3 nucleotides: TGCGCCAGCCGCAGTTCCTACAATGAGCAGTTCTTC.